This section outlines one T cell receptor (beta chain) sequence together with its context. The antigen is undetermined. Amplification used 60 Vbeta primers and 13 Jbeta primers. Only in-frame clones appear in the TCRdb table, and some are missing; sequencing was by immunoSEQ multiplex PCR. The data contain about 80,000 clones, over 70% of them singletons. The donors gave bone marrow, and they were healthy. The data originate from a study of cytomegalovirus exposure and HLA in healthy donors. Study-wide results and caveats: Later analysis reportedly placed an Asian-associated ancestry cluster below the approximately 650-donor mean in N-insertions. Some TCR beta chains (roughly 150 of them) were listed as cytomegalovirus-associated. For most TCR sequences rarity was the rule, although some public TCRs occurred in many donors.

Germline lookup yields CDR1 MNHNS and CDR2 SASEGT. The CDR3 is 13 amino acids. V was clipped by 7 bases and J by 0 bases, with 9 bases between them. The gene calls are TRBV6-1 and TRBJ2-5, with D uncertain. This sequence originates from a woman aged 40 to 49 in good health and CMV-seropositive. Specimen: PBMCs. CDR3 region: CASIGNYQETQYF. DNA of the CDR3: TGTGCCAGCATTGGCAATTACCAAGAGACCCAGTACTTC.